This T cell receptor beta chain was retrieved from a study of regulatory T cells in long-lasting Graves disease (dated by TCRdb to the early 2020s). About the full investigation: Newly diagnosed Graves' disease patients had taken antithyroid drugs for less than 3 months. A total of roughly 35 samples underwent TCR sequencing: around 13 from persistent and 20 from newly diagnosed Graves' disease patients. The study took place in China and was registered as a clinical trial. This study used TCR sequencing and RNA sequencing of peripheral blood to compare persistent Graves' disease patients against newly diagnosed Graves' disease patients.

The germline V gene (reference sequence) supplies CDR1 LGHDT and CDR2 YNNKEL. The cysteine opens and the phenylalanine closes a CDR3 of 15 amino acids. The retained sequence is limited to the CDR3, 45 bases, with the frame set at the first base. V lost 1 base and J lost 7 bases, and the count of bases not matched to a germline gene is 10. Paper-wide results and their limitations: Only the TCR beta chain was sequenced and analyzed. Peripheral blood alone was examined, since thyroid tissue, which constituted the primary lesion, could not be accessed. Compared with newly diagnosed patients, persistent Graves' disease patients had lower TCR Shannon entropy and fewer highly expanded clones, which suggests clonal expansion. Patients with persistent disease shared more public clonotypes (fewer than 3,000) than newly diagnosed patients did (966). The authors noted that the small sample size was a limitation that may lower accuracy. TRBV28, TRBJ1-2 and TRBJ2-5 were preferentially used in persistent disease, while TRBV20-1 and TRBJ2-1 were favored in newly diagnosed disease.

The sample's time point label, in plain terms: newly diagnosed GD, antithyroid drugs for less than 3 months. RNA was extracted from PBMCs in TRIzol for both TCR sequencing and RNA sequencing. The diagnosis of Graves' disease was made according to American Thyroid Association guidelines. Recruitment of patients was carried out at an endocrinology department in Xi'an, China. Each patient gave around 9.2 milliliters of peripheral blood, collected in an EDTA anticoagulant tube. Ficoll Paque Plus density gradient separation was used to isolate PBMCs, and no additional T cell sorting was done. An Agilent 2100 Bioanalyzer and agarose gel were used to check RNA quality, and a NanoDrop 2000 was used to measure RNA concentration. This clonotype was seen many times. No cognate antigen has been identified for it. No much larger clone exists at a distance of one base, and base qualities are not known. The method behind the library was multiplex PCR. The reads were generated on an Illumina HiSeq 4000. CDR3 regions were amplified by Arm-PCR with iRepertoire HTBI primers to construct TCR beta libraries. Gel purification was performed on PCR products prior to sequencing. The published analysis was carried out like this. Across samples, roughly 60 TRBV and 15 or so TRBJ segments were identified and used for gene usage analysis of CDR3 amino acid clonotypes. COPE and FqMerger were used to merge the filtered high-quality paired reads into contigs. Contigs were aligned with BLAST to IMGT TRBV, TRBD and TRBJ reference genes, and CDR3 was defined per IMGT. Any clonotype with a frequency above 0.1% was classified as a highly expanded clone. Repertoire diversity was measured by Shannon entropy, and V-J evenness by the Gini coefficient. A clonotype found in more than one individual was treated as public. TCRdb cleaned the public reads at Q25 with fastp, built clones with MiXCR and kept in-frame beta chains. A single entry per CDR3 protein holds the most common genes and DNA from its merged rows. None of the V and J calls come from the authors' own analysis; TCRdb made them. The sample includes hundreds of thousands of distinct CDR3 sequences, with about 14% observed a single time. The biggest ten clones account for 22% of the sample.

The source is a female donor with Graves disease. Here the sequenced sample was peripheral blood mononuclear cells (PBMCs), taken at new diagnosis, from a patient treated with antithyroid drugs. In this chain, TRBV3-1 is recombined with TRBJ2-7, with 7 bases aligning to TRBD1. The CDR3 is CASSQAGTVPWEQYF. The nucleotide sequence reads as follows: TGTGCCAGCAGCCAAGCCGGGACAGTCCCCTGGGAGCAGTACTTC.